These 18 T cell receptor beta chains originate from one sample sequenced in a study of T-cell reconstitution after alpha-beta-depleted transplantation in children. Unique molecular identifiers were used to barcode this TCRbeta library. TCRdb redid the calling of the PCR reads with MiXCR, one entry per CDR3 protein. This sample has roughly 500,000 distinct CDR3 sequences, with less than 35% found just once. The sequencing here drew on PBMCs from the stem cell graft donor, taken from the stem cell graft. These receptors were obtained from a human donor who donated a stem cell graft to a child with aplastic anemia.

The rearrangement joins TRBV7-2 to TRBJ1-4; a possible D gene is TRBD1 (6 bases). The CDR3 contains 15 residues. V was trimmed by 2 bases and J by 10 bases, leaving 17 bases between them. CDR1 and CDR2 from the germline V gene are SGHTA and FQGNSA. This chain's CDR3 is CASSLSGHPSGKLFF. As DNA, the CDR3 is TGTGCCAGCAGCTTATCGGGACACCCTTCCGGAAAACTGTTTTTT.

This chain links TRBV20-1 with TRBJ1-2; D is unresolved. Between the trimmed V and J ends, which lost 6 bases and 5 bases, there was a span of 16 bases. The CDR3 contains 13 residues. CDR1 is DFQATT, CDR2 SNEGSKA, per germline (reference sequence). Here the CDR3 reads CSASPWEGYGYTF. The CDR3 DNA follows: TGCAGTGCCTCGCCATGGGAAGGTTATGGCTACACCTTC.

The chain combines TRBV6-1 with TRBJ1-2; a weak D match, TRBD1 (5 bases). The germline V and J ends were trimmed by 7 bases and 4 bases, with 13 bases remaining between them. Germline assignment: CDR1 MNHNS and CDR2 SASEGT. CDR3 length equals 13 residues. Here the CDR3 reads CASTPRGSYGYTF. DNA for the CDR3: TGTGCCAGCACCCCGCGGGGGTCCTATGGCTACACCTTC.

This rearrangement joins TRBV19 to TRBJ2-2; D unresolved. V was cut by 5 bases and J by 2 bases, with 9 bases left in between. Germline V CDR1 and CDR2: LNHDA, SQIVND (reference sequence). This CDR3 spans 14 amino acids. CDR3 bases: TGTGCCAGTAGTTTCTCGTCTAACACCGGGGAGCTGTTTTTT. This sequence encodes CASSFSSNTGELFF.

About this clonotype: The junction departs from the called germline gene at one end, perhaps through a read error. The V gene is TRBV11-1, the J gene TRBJ2-2, with 7 positions matching TRBD1. This CDR3 comprises 14 residues. Germline loops: CDR1 SGHAT, CDR2 FQDESV (reference sequence). The CDR3 coding sequence is TGTGCCAGGACAGGACAGGAGAACGCCGGGGAGCTGTTTTTT. Translation: CARTGQENAGELFF.

The J gene is TRBJ2-7, the V gene TRBV28; the D call may be TRBD1 or TRBD2 (5 bases each). V dropped 4 bases and J dropped 7 bases, with 20 bases sitting between them. Germline CDR1 reads MDHEN; CDR2 reads SYDVKM. This CDR3 comprises 15 residues. The CDR3 region is CASSSAGTVNYEQYF. The CDR3 bases are TGTGCCAGCAGTTCCGCCGGGACGGTTAACTATGAGCAGTACTTC.

The CDR3 DNA reads TGTGCCAGCAGTGATTTTGGTAGCGGGGCATCCTACGAGCAGTACGTC. Its protein product is CASSDFGSGASYEQYV. The chain recombines TRBV2 with TRBJ2-7; 8 positions match TRBD2. This CDR3 comprises 16 residues. The germline V gene encodes CDR1 SNHLY and CDR2 FYNNEI. V was clipped by 3 bases and J by 1 base; unmatched bases: 8.

The chain uses TRBV7-2 and TRBJ2-2, with 8 bases identical to TRBD1. V was clipped by 5 bases and J by 6 bases; unmatched bases: 8. Germline loops: CDR1 SGHTA, CDR2 FQGNSA. The CDR3 contains 15 residues. The CDR3 reads CASSAWQGASGELFF. The CDR3 DNA follows: TGTGCCAGCAGCGCATGGCAGGGGGCCTCCGGGGAGCTGTTTTTT.

There are a few counts of this clonotype. The V gene is TRBV7-2, the J gene TRBJ2-3, with 10 bases fitting TRBD2. CDR1 and CDR2 (germline): SGHTA, FQGNSA. The length of the CDR3 is 16 residues. The V segment lost 3 bases and the J segment 4 bases; nucleotides outside the gene matches: 7. In DNA, the CDR3 is TGTGCCAGCAGCTTTCTAGCGGGAGCCGGGGCAGATACGCAGTATTTT. Its translation is CASSFLAGAGADTQYF.

The chain is built from TRBV18 and TRBJ1-5; no firm D call. CDR3 size: 15 residues. The ends were cut back, 3 bases at V and 1 base at J, with 10 bases in the middle. Germline V lookup: CDR1 KGHSH, CDR2 LQKENI. The CDR3 coding sequence is TGTGCCAGCTCACCTTCTCCTAGGAGCAATCAGCCCCAGCATTTT. Translated: CASSPSPRSNQPQHF.

This chain uses TRBV19 with TRBJ1-5, with D maybe TRBD1 (5 bases). Per the germline V gene, CDR1 is LNHDA and CDR2 is SQIVND (reference sequence). CDR3 size: 14 residues. The germline V and J ends were trimmed by 3 bases and 5 bases, with 11 bases remaining between them. The CDR3 here is CASSIERGHQPQHF. CDR3 sequence (DNA): TGTGCCAGTAGTATTGAGAGGGGTCATCAGCCCCAGCATTTT.

This clonotype was seen a handful of times. V gene TRBV20-1 combines with J gene TRBJ2-3, with D unclear. CDR1 DFQATT and CDR2 SNEGSKA come from the germline V gene (reference sequence). Trimming took off 0 bases at V and 4 bases at J, with 11 bases between the two ends. The CDR3 is made up of 14 amino acids. CDR3 coding DNA: TGCAGTGCTAGAGATAGTGATGAGGCAGATACGCAGTATTTT. Translating it yields CSARDSDEADTQYF.

In DNA, the CDR3 is TGTGCCAGTACCATCGACAGGGTTGCTAACTATGGCTACACCTTC. Translated: CASTIDRVANYGYTF. The chain has TRBV28 and TRBJ1-2, with 7 bases matching TRBD1. V was clipped by 9 bases and J by 0 bases; unmatched bases: 10. Germline loops: CDR1 MDHEN, CDR2 SYDVKM. This CDR3 is 15 amino acids long.

CDR3 residues: CAWSADLSGRGTDTQYF. The DNA of the CDR3 is TGTGCCTGGAGTGCCGACCTTAGCGGGAGAGGCACAGATACGCAGTATTTT. The V gene is TRBV30, the J gene TRBJ2-3; the match to TRBD2 covers 9 bases. Germline V gene sequence: CDR1 GTSNPN, CDR2 SVGIG (reference sequence). This CDR3 contains 17 residues. Unmatched junction bases numbered 9, after V lost 1 base and J lost 1 base. The full variable domain, with the rest looked up from reference TRBV30 and TRBJ2-3, is SQTIHQWPATLVQPVGSPLSLECTVEGTSNPNLYWYRQAAGRGLQLLFYSVGIGQISSEVPQNLSASRPQDRQFILSSKKLLLSDSGFYLCAWSADLSGRGTDTQYFGPGTRLTVL.

This chain connects TRBV20-1 to TRBJ2-5; 7 nucleotides line up with TRBD1. V shed 6 bases and J 4 bases; nucleotides not matched to a gene: 8. Germline V lookup: CDR1 DFQATT, CDR2 SNEGSKA (reference sequence). CDR3 length equals 13 residues. CDR3 in DNA: TGCAGTGCGACCAAGGGGGCAGGAGAGACCCAGTACTTC. Protein sequence: CSATKGAGETQYF.

CDR3 protein: CASSLDSAGETQYF. The CDR3 region has the DNA TGTGCCAGCAGCTTGGACTCAGCAGGGGAGACCCAGTACTTC. This chain connects TRBV7-2 to TRBJ2-5; D may be TRBD1 or TRBD2 (5 bases each). This CDR3 region has 14 residues. V lost 3 bases to trimming and J lost 5 bases, with 13 bases between them. Germline CDR1 SGHTA, CDR2 FQGNSA.

This chain links TRBV14 with TRBJ2-2, with D tentatively TRBD1 or TRBD2 (5 bases each). CDR1 SGHDN and CDR2 FVKESK come from the germline V gene. V was clipped by 1 base and J by 3 bases, with 12 bases between them. The length of the CDR3 is 16 residues. The CDR3: CASSQVPREYTGELFF. CDR3 DNA: TGTGCCAGCAGCCAAGTCCCCAGGGAGTACACCGGGGAGCTGTTTTTT.

This chain uses TRBV7-3 with TRBJ1-1; 8 bases line up with TRBD1. The CDR3 extends over 13 amino acids. With 5 bases clipped from V and 9 bases from J, the junction kept 8 bases outside the gene matches. Germline assignment: CDR1 SGHTA and CDR2 FQGTGA. The CDR3 loop reads CASSPQQGGKAFF. In DNA, the CDR3 is TGTGCCAGCAGCCCACAACAGGGGGGAAAAGCTTTCTTT. Filled out from reference TRBV7-3 and TRBJ1-1, the complete variable domain reads GAGVSQTPSNKVTEKGKYVELRCDPISGHTALYWYRQSLGQGPEFLIYFQGTGAADDSGLPNDRFFAVRPEGSVSTLKIQRTERGDSAVYLCASSPQQGGKAFFGQGTRLTVV.